These 4 T cell receptor beta chains were all obtained from the same sample, sequenced in a study of T cell clones after liver transplantation. The data were produced by immunoSEQ multiplex PCR, yet TCRdb's version contains in-frame clones alone and is incomplete. This sample has 49,000 or so clones, with approximately 71% found just once. The sequencing here drew on CD4+ T cells from blood, taken around 4.5 years after liver transplant. Receptors originate from a human patient who received a liver transplant. Some T cells may originate from the graft donor.

The rearrangement links TRBV13 to TRBJ2-7, with 9 bases fitting TRBD1. The CDR3 loop spans 14 amino acids. Germline V gives CDR1 PRHDT, CDR2 FYEKMQ (reference sequence). Trimming took 5 bases from V and 4 from J; bases not matched to a gene: 6. CDR3 region: CASSPDRGGYEQYF. CDR3 coding DNA: TGTGCCAGCAGCCCAGACAGGGGGGGATACGAGCAGTACTTC. Filled out from reference TRBV13 and TRBJ2-7, the complete variable domain reads AAGVIQSPRHLIKEKRETATLKCYPIPRHDTVYWYQQGPGQDPQFLISFYEKMQSDKGSIPDRFSAQQFSDYHSELNMSSLELGDSALYFCASSPDRGGYEQYFGPGTRLTVT.

This clone has just one count. The chain employs TRBV5-4 and TRBJ2-7, with no clear D. Trimming stripped 3 bases from V and 4 bases from J, with 11 bases between. CDR1 and CDR2 from the germline V gene are SGHNT and YYREEE (reference sequence). The CDR3 contains 13 residues. CDR3 nucleotides: TGTGCCAGCAGCTCCCCGTCGAAATACGAGCAGTACTTC. This translates into CASSSPSKYEQYF. The whole variable domain, filled in from reference TRBV5-4 and TRBJ2-7, reads ETGVTQSPTHLIKTRGQQVTLRCSSQSGHNTVSWYQQALGQGPQFIFQYYREEENGRGNFPPRFSGLQFPNYSSELNVNALELDDSALYLCASSSPSKYEQYFGPGTRLTVT.

The V call is TRBV7-2, the J call TRBJ1-3, with a tentative D call TRBD1 (6 bases). The CDR3 contains 15 residues. Germline V gene sequence: CDR1 SGHTA, CDR2 FQGNSA. V lost 1 base and J lost 3, with 10 bases in between. The CDR3 coding sequence is TGTGCCAGCAGCTTAGTCGTAGGGGGTGGAAACACCATATATTTT. The encoded protein is CASSLVVGGGNTIYF.

The rearrangement joins TRBV27 to TRBJ1-1; D might be TRBD1 (6 bases). The CDR3 runs to 12 residues. With 6 bases removed from V and 11 bases from J, the gap between germline ends came to 16 bases. The germline CDR1 and CDR2 sequences are MNHEY and SMNVEV (reference sequence). The CDR3 reads CASRSPGQGAFF. The CDR3, as DNA: TGTGCCAGCAGGTCGCCGGGACAAGGGGCTTTCTTT.